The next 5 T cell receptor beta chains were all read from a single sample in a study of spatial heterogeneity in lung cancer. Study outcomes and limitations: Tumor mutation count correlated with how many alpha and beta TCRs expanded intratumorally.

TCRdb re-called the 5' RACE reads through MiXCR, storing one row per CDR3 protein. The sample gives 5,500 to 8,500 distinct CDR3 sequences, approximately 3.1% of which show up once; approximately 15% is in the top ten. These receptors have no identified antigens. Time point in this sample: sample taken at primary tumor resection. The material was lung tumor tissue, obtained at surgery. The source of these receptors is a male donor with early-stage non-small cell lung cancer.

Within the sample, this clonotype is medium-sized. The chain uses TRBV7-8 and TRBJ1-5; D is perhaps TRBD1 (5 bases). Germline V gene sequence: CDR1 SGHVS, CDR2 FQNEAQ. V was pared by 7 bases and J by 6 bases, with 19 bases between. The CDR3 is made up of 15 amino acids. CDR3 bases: TGTGCCAGCACTCCTTATGAGGGGAAGGGTCAGCCCCAGCATTTT. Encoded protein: CASTPYEGKGQPQHF.

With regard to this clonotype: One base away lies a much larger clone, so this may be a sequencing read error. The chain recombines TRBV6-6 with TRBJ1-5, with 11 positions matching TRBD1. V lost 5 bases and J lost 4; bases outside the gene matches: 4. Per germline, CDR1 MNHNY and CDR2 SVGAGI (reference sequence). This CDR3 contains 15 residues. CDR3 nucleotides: TGTGCCAGCAGTGGACAGGGGGCGCATAATCAGCCCCAGCATTTT. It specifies CASSGQGAHNQPQHF.

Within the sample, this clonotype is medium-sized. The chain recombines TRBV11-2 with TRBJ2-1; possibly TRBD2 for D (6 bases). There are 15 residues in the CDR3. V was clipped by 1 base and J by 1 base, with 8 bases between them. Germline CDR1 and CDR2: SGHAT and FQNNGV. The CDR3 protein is CASSLGGVSYNEQFF. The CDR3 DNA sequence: TGTGCCAGCAGCTTAGGCGGGGTATCCTACAATGAGCAGTTCTTC.

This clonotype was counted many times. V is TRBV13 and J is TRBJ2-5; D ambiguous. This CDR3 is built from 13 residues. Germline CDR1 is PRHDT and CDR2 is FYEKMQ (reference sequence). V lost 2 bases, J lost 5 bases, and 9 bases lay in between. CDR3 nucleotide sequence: TGTGCCAGCAGCTTACGGGTCTCCGAGACCCAGTACTTC. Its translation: CASSLRVSETQYF.

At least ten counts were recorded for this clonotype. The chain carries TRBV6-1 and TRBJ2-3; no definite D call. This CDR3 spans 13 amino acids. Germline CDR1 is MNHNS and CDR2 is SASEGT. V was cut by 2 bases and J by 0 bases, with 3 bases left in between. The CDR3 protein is CASSEHSTDTQYF. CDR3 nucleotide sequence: TGTGCCAGCAGTGAACATAGCACAGATACGCAGTATTTT.